A single sample is the source of the 9 T cell receptor beta chains below, sequenced in a study of T cells expressing NK-cell markers. TCRdb reprocessed the 5' RACE reads; each CDR3 protein has one entry and no DNA is given. Reported are 250,000 to 300,000 distinct CDR3 sequences; the ten largest clones contain about 0.39%. The specimen was blood T cells: a sorted CD56 or NKG2C T cell subset, CD4+ or CD8+ T cells, or bulk PBMC T cells (not recorded which). Receptors were obtained from a young man in good health.

This chain links TRBV10-3 with TRBJ1-2; as DNA is missing, the TRBD1 call by TCRdb cannot be tested. CDR3 size: 15 residues. Germline loops: CDR1 ENHRY, CDR2 SYGVKD. The CDR3 loop reads CAISPKDRGGDGYTF.

J is TRBJ1-2 and V is TRBV6-5; checking the TCRdb D call of TRBD1 is not possible without DNA. CDR3 length: 14 residues. Germline CDR1 reads MNHEY; CDR2 reads SVGAGI. CDR3 sequence reads: CASSYPGDPGGYTF.

The rearrangement uses TRBV7-9 and TRBJ2-3; lacking DNA, the TRBD1 call made by TCRdb goes unchecked. There are 12 residues in the CDR3. Germline CDR1 is SEHNR and CDR2 is FQNEAQ (reference sequence). The CDR3 region is CASRSTGDTQYF. The whole variable domain, filled in from reference TRBV7-9 and TRBJ2-3, reads DTGVSQNPRHKITKRGQNVTFRCDPISEHNRLYWYRQTLGQGPEFLTYFQNEAQLEKSRLLSDRFSAERPKGSFSTLEIQRTEQGDSAMYLCASRSTGDTQYFGPGTRLTVL.

The chain employs TRBV5-1 and TRBJ1-2; checking the TCRdb D call of TRBD1 is not possible without DNA. The CDR3 is 15 amino acids. In germline, CDR1 is SGHRS, CDR2 YFSETQ. The CDR3 spells CASSLHLGTDYGYTF.

V and J are TRBV20-1 and TRBJ1-1; TCRdb selects TRBD1, and the lack of DNA leaves this call unchecked. In germline, CDR1 is DFQATT, CDR2 SNEGSKA (reference sequence). The CDR3 contains 14 residues. The CDR3 here is CSARVVDRGYAAFF.

The rearrangement joins TRBV6-2 or TRBV6-3 to TRBJ2-5; the D gene TCRdb calls, TRBD1, cannot be checked with no DNA. The CDR3 consists of 15 residues. In germline, CDR1 is MNHEY, CDR2 SVGEGT. CDR3: CASTPQGGNQETQYF.

This rearrangement joins TRBV29-1 to TRBJ2-6. The CDR3 consists of 15 residues. Germline V gene lookup returns CDR1 SQVTM and CDR2 ANQGSEA. CDR3 loop: CSVDGEVSGANVLTF.

The chain couples TRBV4-3 to TRBJ1-3. The CDR3 is 17 residues long. Germline assignment: CDR1 LGHNA and CDR2 YSLEER. The CDR3 sequence is CASSQGPLELSGNTIYF.

V gene TRBV4-2 combines with J gene TRBJ2-2; the TCRdb call, TRBD2, lacks DNA for checking. This CDR3 region has 17 residues. Per germline, CDR1 LGHNA and CDR2 YNFKEQ. The CDR3 loop is CASSQGGPYFSSAELFF.